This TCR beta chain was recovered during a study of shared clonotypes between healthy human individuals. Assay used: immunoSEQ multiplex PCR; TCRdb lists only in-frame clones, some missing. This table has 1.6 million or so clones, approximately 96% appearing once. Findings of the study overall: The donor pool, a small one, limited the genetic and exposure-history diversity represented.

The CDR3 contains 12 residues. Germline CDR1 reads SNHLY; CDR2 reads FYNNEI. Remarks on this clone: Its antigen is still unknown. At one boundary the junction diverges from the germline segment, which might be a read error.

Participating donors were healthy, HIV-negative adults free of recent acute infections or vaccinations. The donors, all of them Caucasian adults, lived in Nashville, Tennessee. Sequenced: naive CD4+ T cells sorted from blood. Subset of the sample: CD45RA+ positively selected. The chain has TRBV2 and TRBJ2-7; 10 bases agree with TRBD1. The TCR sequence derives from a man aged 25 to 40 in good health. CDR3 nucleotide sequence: TGTGCCAGCAGTGGATGGACAGGGGGGGAGTTCTTC. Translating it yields CASSGWTGGEFF.